The 25 T cell receptor beta chains below all came from one sample that was sequenced in a study of cytomegalovirus exposure and HLA in healthy donors. This PCR relied on a set of 60 Vbeta primers and 13 Jbeta primers. The assay was immunoSEQ multiplex PCR, and TCRdb's table has in-frame clones only and misses some. The sample lists around 95,000 clones; roughly four fifths were seen once. Sequenced: PBMCs. The source is a man aged 30 to 39 in good health and CMV-seropositive.

The chain carries TRBV6-5 and TRBJ2-1; 7 positions match TRBD1. CDR1 and CDR2 (germline): MNHEY, SVGAGI. The CDR3 length is 14 residues. V shed 5 bases and J 2 bases; nucleotides not matched to a gene: 3. The CDR3 coding sequence is TGTGCCAGCAGTACCGGGACAGCCTACAATGAGCAGTTCTTC. This sequence encodes CASSTGTAYNEQFF.

The chain links TRBV30 to TRBJ1-5; D possibly corresponds to TRBD1 (6 bases). CDR1 is GTSNPN and CDR2 is SVGIG in the germline V gene (reference sequence). Trimming took 1 base from V and 8 from J, leaving 15 bases between them. The CDR3 runs to 14 residues. The CDR3 here is CAWSDGTPREPQHF. The DNA of the CDR3 is TGTGCCTGGAGTGACGGGACACCGAGGGAGCCCCAGCATTTT.

This clone was seen only a few times. The genes are TRBV10-3 and TRBJ2-5, with TRBD1 matching 7 bases. From germline, CDR1 is ENHRY and CDR2 SYGVKD. The CDR3 runs 14 residues. The V segment lost 5 bases and the J segment 4 bases; nucleotides outside the gene matches: 7. The CDR3 spells CAISQTGLIETQYF. DNA of the CDR3: TGTGCCATCAGTCAGACAGGGCTAATAGAGACCCAGTACTTC.

This chain links TRBV6-6 with TRBJ2-7; the match to TRBD1 covers 12 bases. The length of the CDR3 is 16 residues. V gave up 2 bases and J gave up 6 bases; unmatched junction bases: 8. The germline gives CDR1 MNHNY, CDR2 SVGAGI (reference sequence). For the CDR3, the DNA is TGTGCCAGCAGTTACAAGGTTGGGACAGGGGGCATCGAGCAGTACTTC. This encodes CASSYKVGTGGIEQYF.

This clone was counted a few times. The rearrangement links TRBV5-6 to TRBJ1-1; a weak D match, TRBD1 (5 bases). V lost 0 bases, J lost 1 base, and 10 bases lay in between. The CDR3 runs 15 residues. Germline CDR1 and CDR2: SGHDT and YYEEEE. CDR3: CASSLVLGENTEAFF. CDR3 DNA sequence: TGTGCCAGCAGCTTGGTGTTAGGGGAGAACACTGAAGCTTTCTTT.

The V gene is TRBV2, the J gene TRBJ2-5; possibly TRBD2 for D (6 bases). The CDR3 has 11 amino acids. Germline V gives CDR1 SNHLY, CDR2 FYNNEI. V was trimmed by 5 bases and J by 7 bases, leaving 8 bases between them. DNA for the CDR3: TGTGCCAGCAGTCCCGGGGGGACCCAGTACTTC. Encoded protein: CASSPGGTQYF. Full variable domain (outside the CDR3, taken from reference TRBV2 and TRBJ2-5): EPEVTQTPSHQVTQMGQEVILRCVPISNHLYFYWYRQILGQKVEFLVSFYNNEISEKSEIFDDQFSVERPDGSNFTLKIRSTKLEDSAMYFCASSPGGTQYFGPGTRLLVL.

The gene calls are TRBV2 and TRBJ1-2, with TRBD1 as a possible D gene (6 bases). The CDR3 sequence is 17 residues long. The germline V and J ends were trimmed by 0 bases and 2 bases, with 16 bases remaining between them. Germline V gene sequence: CDR1 SNHLY, CDR2 FYNNEI. The CDR3 loop is CASSEALPARGNYGYTF. In DNA form, the CDR3 reads TGTGCCAGCAGTGAAGCGCTTCCGGCCAGGGGAAACTATGGCTACACCTTC.

J is TRBJ1-3 and V is TRBV5-8, with D unclear. Germline V gives CDR1 SGHTS, CDR2 YDEGEE. The ends were cut back, 4 bases at V and 7 bases at J, with 9 bases in the middle. The CDR3 length is 12 residues. The CDR3, as DNA: TGTGCCAGCAGCCCTGACTCTAACACCATATATTTT. This sequence encodes CASSPDSNTIYF.

This clone was recorded a few times. The chain is built from TRBV5-6 and TRBJ2-7; D is unclear. Germline CDR1 is SGHDT and CDR2 is YYEEEE. CDR3 length: 14 amino acids. Trimming removed 2 bases at V and 5 bases at J, with 14 bases between. The CDR3 DNA reads as TGTGCCAGCAGCTTAGCGAGTCCCGTCCACGAGCAGTACTTC. Protein sequence: CASSLASPVHEQYF.

Written as DNA, the CDR3 is TGTGCCAGCAGCCAAGATCTTGGGGCAGGGCGAGAAGGAAATGGCTACACCTTC. Its protein is CASSQDLGAGREGNGYTF. This chain connects TRBV14 to TRBJ1-2; a weak D match, TRBD1 (5 bases). The CDR3 consists of 18 residues. The V end lost 0 bases, the J end lost 6 bases, and 23 bases lay between the germline ends. Germline loops: CDR1 SGHDN, CDR2 FVKESK. The variable domain in full, with the rest retrieved from reference TRBV14 and TRBJ1-2, is EAGVTQFPSHSVIEKGQTVTLRCDPISGHDNLYWYRRVMGKEIKFLLHFVKESKQDESGMPNNRFLAERTGGTYSTLKVQPAELEDSGVYFCASSQDLGAGREGNGYTFGSGTRLTVV.

This chain connects TRBV25-1 to TRBJ2-1; a weak D match, TRBD1 (6 bases). Trimming stripped 7 bases from V and 9 bases from J, with 16 bases between. Germline CDR1 reads MGHDK; CDR2 reads SYGVNS. This CDR3 is built from 13 residues. CDR3 region: CASTPGTSIEQFF. The CDR3 nucleotides read TGTGCCAGCACTCCAGGGACATCGATTGAGCAGTTCTTC.

This chain joins TRBV18 and TRBJ2-1; D is uncertain. Germline V gives CDR1 KGHSH, CDR2 LQKENI. The CDR3 contains 15 residues. Trimming stripped 4 bases from V and 0 bases from J, with 10 bases between. CDR3 DNA sequence: TGTGCCAGCTCACTCGTCCGGAGCTCCTACAATGAGCAGTTCTTC. This sequence encodes CASSLVRSSYNEQFF.

This clone was seen more than once but under ten times. The chain carries TRBV10-3 and TRBJ2-7; TRBD1 is a possible D gene (6 bases). The CDR3 has 16 residues. V shed 2 bases and J shed 0 bases, with 14 bases lying between them. CDR1 ENHRY and CDR2 SYGVKD come from the germline V gene. CDR3: CAISEGRTVLSYEQYF. The CDR3 nucleotides are TGTGCCATCAGTGAGGGCAGGACAGTCCTCTCCTACGAGCAGTACTTC.

Written as DNA, the CDR3 is TGTGCCAGCAGATGGACAGGGATCTACGAGCAGTACTTC. This codes for CASRWTGIYEQYF. This chain joins TRBV6-1 and TRBJ2-7; 8 nucleotides agree with TRBD1. The CDR3 loop spans 13 amino acids. Looked up from germline, CDR1 is MNHNS and CDR2 is SASEGT. After removal of 6 bases from V and 3 bases from J, the junction contained 4 bases not matched to a gene.

The chain is built from TRBV5-1 and TRBJ2-7; possibly TRBD2 for D (6 bases). The CDR3 is 15 amino acids. The germline CDR1 and CDR2 sequences are SGHRS and YFSETQ. V shed 4 bases and J shed 0 bases, with 14 bases lying between them. The CDR3 DNA reads as TGCGCCAGCAGCGAGGGGAAGGGACTCTCCTACGAGCAGTACTTC. This gives the protein CASSEGKGLSYEQYF.

This CDR3 reads CASSMGLAGGETQYF. The DNA for the CDR3 is TGTGCCAGCAGCATGGGACTAGCGGGAGGAGAGACCCAGTACTTC. The chain employs TRBV5-6 and TRBJ2-5; 15 bases are a match to TRBD2. Looked up from germline, CDR1 is SGHDT and CDR2 is YYEEEE. Trimming took 4 bases from V and 4 from J; bases not matched to a gene: 2. The CDR3 is 15 amino acids.

The chain uses TRBV11-2 and TRBJ1-1, with no clear D. The CDR3 is 12 residues long. Germline CDR1 is SGHAT and CDR2 is FQNNGV. Deletions cut 3 bases from V and 4 bases from J, with 6 bases between. Here the CDR3 DNA reads TGTGCCAGCAGCTTCGGGTTCACTGAAGCTTTCTTT. It is translated as CASSFGFTEAFF.

The genes are TRBV6-1 and TRBJ1-5; tentative D call: TRBD1 (5 bases). CDR3 length: 13 amino acids. Germline V gene sequence: CDR1 MNHNS, CDR2 SASEGT. V was clipped by 6 bases and J by 6 bases, with 12 bases between them. The CDR3 here is CASRGGRFQPQHF. DNA of the CDR3: TGTGCCAGCAGGGGGGGGAGGTTTCAGCCCCAGCATTTT.

The V and J genes are TRBV10-3 and TRBJ2-7; 7 bases agree with TRBD1. Germline V lookup: CDR1 ENHRY, CDR2 SYGVKD. Unmatched junction bases numbered 11, after V lost 6 bases and J lost 0 bases. This CDR3 has 16 residues. Here the CDR3 DNA reads TGTGCCATCAGCGACCAAGGGGGCAAAGTCTCCTACGAGCAGTACTTC. Its translation is CAISDQGGKVSYEQYF.

The V gene is TRBV18, the J gene TRBJ1-2; D possibly corresponds to TRBD1 (5 bases). Trimming left V 5 bases short and J 2 bases short, with 12 bases between. CDR1 is KGHSH and CDR2 is LQKENI in the germline V gene. This CDR3 spans 14 amino acids. The CDR3 loop reads CASSSRGANYGYTF. The CDR3 DNA reads as TGTGCCAGCTCAAGTCGCGGGGCCAACTATGGCTACACCTTC.

J is TRBJ2-6 and V is TRBV25-1, with D perhaps matching TRBD2 (5 bases). Germline V gene sequence: CDR1 MGHDK, CDR2 SYGVNS. This CDR3 contains 16 residues. Trimming took off 3 bases at V and 1 base at J, with 10 bases between the two ends. CDR3 nucleotides: TGTGCCAGCAGTGAGTCCCCGGGGTCTGGGGCCAACGTCCTGACTTTC. Translating it yields CASSESPGSGANVLTF.

The chain is built from TRBV6-6 and TRBJ1-2; D call uncertain. Germline CDR1 and CDR2: MNHNY and SVGAGI (reference sequence). This CDR3 has 14 residues. The V and J ends lost 5 bases and 0 bases respectively, with 10 bases between them. The CDR3 reads CASSQSLPNYGYTF. CDR3 DNA sequence: TGTGCCAGCAGTCAATCCCTACCTAACTATGGCTACACCTTC.

Only a few counts were recorded for this clone. The rearrangement joins TRBV4-1 to TRBJ2-7; TRBD1 agrees at 8 bases. V was clipped by 2 bases and J by 3 bases; unmatched bases: 3. The germline V gene encodes CDR1 MGHRA and CDR2 YSYEKL. This CDR3 comprises 14 residues. In DNA, the CDR3 is TGCGCCAGCAGCCAACGTGGGACAGGCTACGAGCAGTACTTC. It specifies CASSQRGTGYEQYF.

V usage is TRBV15 and J usage is TRBJ2-7; no firm D call. The CDR3 is made up of 16 amino acids. CDR1 and CDR2 from the germline V gene are LNHNV and YYDKDF (reference sequence). V gave up 0 bases and J gave up 3 bases, with 15 bases separating them. The DNA for the CDR3 is TGTGCCACCAGCAGAGATCTCGAGGTTTCCAGCTACGAGCAGTACTTC. It encodes CATSRDLEVSSYEQYF.

The chain combines TRBV28 with TRBJ2-7; 12 bases match TRBD2. This CDR3 contains 15 residues. CDR1 is MDHEN, CDR2 SYDVKM, per germline. V was pared by 5 bases and J by 1 base, with 3 bases of the junction left unmatched. CDR3 DNA sequence: TGTGCCAGCAGTGGTCTAGCGGGAGGGTCCTACGAGCAGTACTTC. This encodes CASSGLAGGSYEQYF. Supplemented by reference TRBV28 and TRBJ2-7, the full variable domain reads DVKVTQSSRYLVKRTGEKVFLECVQDMDHENMFWYRQDPGLGLRLIYFSYDVKMKEKGDIPEGYSVSREKKERFSLILESASTNQTSMYLCASSGLAGGSYEQYFGPGTRLTVT.